The rows below give T cell receptor beta chains drawn from one sample of a study of T cells in Graves' hyperthyroidism and ophthalmopathy. MiXCR, run by TCRdb on the multiplex PCR reads, gives a single entry per CDR3 protein. The sample includes fewer than 550,000 distinct CDR3 sequences, around 14% of them seen just once. Material for sequencing was blood. The receptor source for this set is a woman between 18 and 29 years old with Graves' hyperthyroidism. The CDR3 runs from the conserved cysteine through the conserved F or W. A D gene is named only where the DNA matches it firmly. Clone size is not always given. Where it is, it says once, few, many or a class for expanded clones.

.	TRBV11-2	many	TRBJ2-3	CASLTTDTQYF	TGTGCCAGCCTGACCACAGATACGCAGTATTTT
.	TRBV5-1	few	TRBJ2-5	CASSFSGTETQYF	TGCGCCAGCAGCTTCTCCGGGACCGAGACCCAGTACTTC
TRBD1	TRBV7-6	.	TRBJ2-3	CASGQRDRSTDTQYF	TGTGCCAGCGGACAGAGGGACAGATCCACAGATACGCAGTATTTT
TRBD2	TRBV20-1	.	TRBJ2-1	CSARLAGGGDEQFF	TGCAGTGCTAGACTAGCGGGGGGAGGGGATGAGCAGTTCTTC
TRBD1	TRBV28	many	TRBJ2-7	CASSLSSDRELNHEQYF	TGTGCCAGCAGTTTATCTTCGGACAGGGAATTGAACCACGAGCAGTACTTC
.	TRBV9	.	TRBJ2-2	CASSLRAYTPNTGELFF	TGTGCCAGCAGCCTCCGAGCTTATACCCCGAACACCGGGGAGCTGTTTTTT
.	TRBV5-5	once	TRBJ1-2	CASQGSDGYTF	TGTGCCAGTCAGGGAAGCGATGGCTACACCTTC
TRBD1	TRBV12-3/TRBV12-4	.	TRBJ2-1	CASSFRDRDEFF	TGTGCCAGCAGTTTCAGGGACAGGGACGAGTTCTTC
.	TRBV2	many	TRBJ1-2	CASNIEKDTGSRGYGYTF	TGTGCCAGCAACATCGAGAAGGACACGGGGTCTCGAGGCTATGGCTACACCTTC
TRBD2	TRBV28	.	TRBJ2-2	CASSSPGGRVDTGELFF	TGTGCCAGCAGTTCCCCCGGGGGGAGGGTCGACACCGGGGAGCTGTTTTTT
TRBD1	TRBV4-1	.	TRBJ2-7	CASSQGTGNYEQYF	TGCGCCAGCAGCCAGGGGACAGGGAACTACGAGCAGTACTTC
.	TRBV5-1	.	TRBJ2-1	CASSFPLALYNEQFF	TGCGCCAGCAGCTTCCCCCTAGCGCTTTACAATGAGCAGTTCTTC
.	TRBV20-1	many	TRBJ1-1	CSARGSQGLENTEAFF	TGCAGTGCTAGAGGTAGTCAGGGACTCGAGAACACTGAAGCTTTCTTT
TRBD1	TRBV20-1	many	TRBJ1-1	CSAPDRGITNTEAFF	TGCAGTGCTCCGGACAGGGGTATAACCAACACTGAAGCTTTCTTT
TRBD1	TRBV7-2	few	TRBJ1-2	CASSPRQGWFRGYTF	TGTGCCAGCAGCCCAAGACAGGGGTGGTTCCGGGGCTACACCTTC
TRBD2	TRBV10-3	many	TRBJ2-5	CAISPGGSQETQYF	TGTGCCATCAGTCCGGGGGGTTCCCAAGAGACCCAGTACTTC
.	TRBV7-9	.	TRBJ2-1	CASSLVGDSTYNEQFF	TGTGCCAGCAGCTTAGTCGGGGACTCCACCTACAATGAGCAGTTCTTC
.	TRBV10-3	.	TRBJ1-2	CASKSIQANYGYTF	TGTGCCAGCAAATCGATCCAGGCTAACTATGGCTACACCTTC
.	TRBV12-3/TRBV12-4	few	TRBJ1-3	CASSFLVGRNSGNTIYF	TGTGCCAGCAGTTTCTTGGTCGGCAGGAACTCTGGAAACACCATATATTTT
.	TRBV6-1	.	TRBJ1-2	CASSETNNYGYTF	TGTGCCAGCAGTGAGACAAATAACTATGGCTACACCTTC
.	TRBV4-2	few	TRBJ1-4	CASSQEQGTNEKLFF	TGTGCCAGCAGCCAAGAACAGGGCACTAATGAAAAACTGTTTTTT
.	TRBV19	few	TRBJ1-4	CASSPRWGQAAHYEKLFF	TGTGCCAGTAGTCCCCGGTGGGGTCAGGCTGCGCATTACGAAAAACTGTTTTTT
.	TRBV7-9	.	TRBJ2-3	CASGALRRHSSTDTQYF	TGTGCCAGCGGCGCTTTACGGAGACACTCTAGCACAGATACGCAGTATTTT
.	TRBV27	many	TRBJ2-2	CASSATQGSGELFF	TGTGCCAGCAGTGCAACGCAGGGCTCCGGGGAGCTGTTTTTT
TRBD1	TRBV18	.	TRBJ2-7	CASSLSGTVNYEQYF	TGTGCCAGCTCACTCTCCGGGACAGTTAATTACGAGCAGTACTTC
TRBD2	TRBV5-1	few	TRBJ2-2	CASSPRLAQNTGELFF	TGCGCCAGCAGCCCCCGACTAGCGCAGAACACCGGGGAGCTGTTTTTT
TRBD2	TRBV12-3/TRBV12-4	once	TRBJ2-3	CASNLVPGLADSTDTQYF	TGTGCCAGCAATCTAGTCCCGGGACTAGCGGATAGCACAGATACGCAGTATTTT
.	TRBV28	many	TRBJ1-2	CASNFGRYGYTF	TGTGCCAGCAACTTCGGGCGCTATGGCTACACCTTC
TRBD1	TRBV12-3/TRBV12-4	many	TRBJ2-2	CASSPRQGVITGELFF	TGTGCCAGCAGTCCCCGACAGGGTGTGATAACCGGGGAGCTGTTTTTT
TRBD1	TRBV5-8	many	TRBJ1-1	CASSAGQGGRIGEAFF	TGTGCCAGCAGCGCTGGACAGGGGGGCCGGATAGGTGAAGCTTTCTTT
.	TRBV20-1	many	TRBJ2-1	CSASHPRTLPYNEQFF	TGCAGTGCTAGTCACCCCCGGACCCTCCCCTACAATGAGCAGTTCTTC
TRBD1	TRBV5-1	many	TRBJ2-7	CASSYIEQGADEQYF	TGCGCCAGCAGCTATATAGAACAGGGGGCTGACGAGCAGTACTTC
TRBD1	TRBV12-3/TRBV12-4	few	TRBJ1-4	CASSRAGGTNEKLFF	TGTGCCAGCAGTCGAGCAGGGGGAACTAATGAAAAACTGTTTTTT
TRBD2	TRBV6-1	few	TRBJ2-5	CASSYLLAGLPQETQYF	TGTGCCAGCAGTTATCTTCTAGCGGGGCTACCCCAAGAGACCCAGTACTTC
.	TRBV7-2	many	TRBJ2-7	CASSLGSEYEQYF	TGTGCCAGCAGCTTAGGAAGTGAATACGAGCAGTACTTC
TRBD2	TRBV20-1	many	TRBJ2-7	CSASVGLAGVYEQYF	TGCAGTGCTAGTGTAGGACTAGCGGGTGTCTACGAGCAGTACTTC
.	TRBV29-1	few	TRBJ2-7	CSGAGSASEQYF	TGCAGCGGGGCGGGGAGCGCTTCCGAGCAGTACTTC
.	TRBV7-9	many	TRBJ2-5	CASRPSVRETQYF	TGTGCCAGCAGACCTTCGGTCCGGGAGACCCAGTACTTC
TRBD1	TRBV20-1	.	TRBJ1-3	CSARPGTGVGNTIYF	TGCAGTGCTAGGCCCGGGACAGGGGTTGGAAACACCATATATTTT
.	TRBV27	many	TRBJ1-1	CASSFDGVVTEAFF	TGTGCCAGCAGTTTTGACGGGGTAGTCACTGAAGCTTTCTTT
.	TRBV24-1	many	TRBJ2-3	CATSDGTNTDTQYF	TGTGCCACCAGTGACGGGACGAACACAGATACGCAGTATTTT
TRBD1	TRBV7-8	few	TRBJ1-5	CASSLKRTGTQPQHF	TGTGCCAGCAGCTTAAAGAGGACAGGGACTCAGCCCCAGCATTTT
.	TRBV11-2	.	TRBJ2-1	CASSHREAPLF	TGTGCCAGCAGCCACCGCGAGGCCCCGCTCTTC
TRBD1	TRBV7-2	many	TRBJ1-2	CASTQTGPNYGYTF	TGTGCCAGCACTCAGACAGGGCCTAACTATGGCTACACCTTC
TRBD1	TRBV7-9	few	TRBJ1-1	CASSLAQGGDTEAFF	TGTGCCAGCAGCTTAGCCCAGGGGGGGGACACTGAAGCTTTCTTT
TRBD1	TRBV7-8	many	TRBJ1-1	CASSSDRGAFF	TGTGCCAGCAGCTCGGACAGGGGAGCTTTCTTT
.	TRBV20-1	many	TRBJ1-1	CSARDSPGLNTEAFF	TGCAGTGCTAGAGATAGTCCAGGTCTGAACACTGAAGCTTTCTTT
TRBD2	TRBV3-1	many	TRBJ2-5	CASSQTRSSGIPYF	TGTGCCAGCAGCCAAACCAGGTCTAGCGGGATTCCGTACTTC
.	TRBV9	.	TRBJ1-2	CASSVEGGRTGIYGYTF	TGTGCCAGCAGCGTAGAGGGGGGGAGGACTGGTATCTATGGCTACACCTTC
.	TRBV27	many	TRBJ1-1	CASSLFGGTEAFF	TGTGCCAGCAGTTTATTTGGCGGCACTGAAGCTTTCTTT
TRBD2	TRBV5-4	many	TRBJ2-5	CASSRTSGPQETQYF	TGTGCCAGCAGCCGGACTAGCGGTCCCCAAGAGACCCAGTACTTC
.	TRBV5-8	few	TRBJ2-3	CASSSTLASLDTQYF	TGTGCCAGCAGCTCTACTCTAGCGTCCTTAGATACGCAGTATTTT
TRBD1	TRBV7-8	many	TRBJ2-2	CASSYDRVNTGELFF	TGTGCCAGCAGCTACGACAGGGTGAACACCGGGGAGCTGTTTTTT
.	TRBV11-2	many	TRBJ2-1	CASSLKWYNEQFF	TGTGCCAGCAGCTTAAAGTGGTACAATGAGCAGTTCTTC
TRBD1	TRBV20-1	few	TRBJ2-7	CSARDLGTGYLEQYF	TGCAGTGCTAGAGATCTGGGGACAGGGTATCTCGAGCAGTACTTC
.	TRBV15	.	TRBJ2-3	CATSGIPTTSTDTQYF	TGTGCCACCAGCGGAATTCCCACCACTAGCACAGATACGCAGTATTTT
TRBD2	TRBV28	many	TRBJ2-7	CATGTSVTYEQYF	TGTGCCACCGGGACTAGCGTAACCTACGAGCAGTACTTC
.	TRBV19	.	TRBJ1-5	CASSIRANQPQHF	TGTGCCAGTAGTATTCGGGCGAATCAGCCCCAGCATTTT